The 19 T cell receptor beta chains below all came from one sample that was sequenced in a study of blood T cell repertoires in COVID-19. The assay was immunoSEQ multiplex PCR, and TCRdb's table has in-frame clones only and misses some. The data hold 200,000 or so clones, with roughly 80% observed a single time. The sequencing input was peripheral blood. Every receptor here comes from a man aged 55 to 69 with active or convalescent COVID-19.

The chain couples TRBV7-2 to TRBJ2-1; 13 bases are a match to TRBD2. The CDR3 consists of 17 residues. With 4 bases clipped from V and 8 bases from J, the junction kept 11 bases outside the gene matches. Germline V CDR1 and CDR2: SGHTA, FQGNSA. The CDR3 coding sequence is TGTGCCAGCAGCTCACAACTAGCGGGAGGGCCAATCTATGAGCAGTTCTTC. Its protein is CASSSQLAGGPIYEQFF.

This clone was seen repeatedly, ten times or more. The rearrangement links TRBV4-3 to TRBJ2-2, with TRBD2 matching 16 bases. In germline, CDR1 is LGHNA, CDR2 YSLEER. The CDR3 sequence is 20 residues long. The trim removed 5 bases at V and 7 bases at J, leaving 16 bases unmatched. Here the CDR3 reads CASSFSSLGLAGGSFGELFF. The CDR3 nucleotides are TGCGCCAGCAGCTTCTCTTCGTTGGGACTAGCGGGAGGGTCGTTCGGGGAGCTGTTTTTT.

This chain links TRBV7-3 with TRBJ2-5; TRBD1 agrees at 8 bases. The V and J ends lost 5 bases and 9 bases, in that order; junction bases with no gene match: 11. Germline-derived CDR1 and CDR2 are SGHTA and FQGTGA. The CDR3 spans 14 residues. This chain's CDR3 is CASSPDPGQAPQYF. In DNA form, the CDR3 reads TGTGCCAGCAGCCCCGACCCGGGACAGGCCCCCCAGTACTTC.

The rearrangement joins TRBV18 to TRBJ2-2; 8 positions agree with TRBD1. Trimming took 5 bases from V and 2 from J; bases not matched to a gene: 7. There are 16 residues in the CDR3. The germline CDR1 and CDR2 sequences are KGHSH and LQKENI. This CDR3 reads CASSSTGAANTGELFF. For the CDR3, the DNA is TGTGCCAGCTCATCGACAGGGGCCGCCAACACCGGGGAGCTGTTTTTT.

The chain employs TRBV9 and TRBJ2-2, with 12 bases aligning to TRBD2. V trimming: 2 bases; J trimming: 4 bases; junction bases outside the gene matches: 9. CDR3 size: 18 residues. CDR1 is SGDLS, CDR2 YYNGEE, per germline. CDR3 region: CASSVGPSGRAGTGELFF. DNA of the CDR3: TGTGCCAGCAGCGTGGGACCTAGCGGGAGGGCCGGCACCGGGGAGCTGTTTTTT.

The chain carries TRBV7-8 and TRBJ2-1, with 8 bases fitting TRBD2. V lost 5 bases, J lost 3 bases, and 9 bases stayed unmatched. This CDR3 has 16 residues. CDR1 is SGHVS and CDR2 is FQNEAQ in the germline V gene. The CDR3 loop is CASSLSGAPGYNEQFF. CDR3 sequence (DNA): TGTGCCAGCAGCCTTAGCGGGGCGCCTGGCTACAATGAGCAGTTCTTC. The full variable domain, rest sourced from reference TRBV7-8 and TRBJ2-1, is GAGVSQSPRYKVAKRGQDVALRCDPISGHVSLFWYQQALGQGPEFLTYFQNEAQLDKSGLPSDRFFAERPEGSVSTLKIQRTQQEDSAVYLCASSLSGAPGYNEQFFGPGTRLTVL.

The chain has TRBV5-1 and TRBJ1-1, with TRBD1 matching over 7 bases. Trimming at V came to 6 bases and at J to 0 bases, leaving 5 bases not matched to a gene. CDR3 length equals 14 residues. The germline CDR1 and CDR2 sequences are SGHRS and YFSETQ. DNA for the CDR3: TGCGCCAGCAAGGGGGCTACGGTGAACACTGAAGCTTTCTTT. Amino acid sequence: CASKGATVNTEAFF.

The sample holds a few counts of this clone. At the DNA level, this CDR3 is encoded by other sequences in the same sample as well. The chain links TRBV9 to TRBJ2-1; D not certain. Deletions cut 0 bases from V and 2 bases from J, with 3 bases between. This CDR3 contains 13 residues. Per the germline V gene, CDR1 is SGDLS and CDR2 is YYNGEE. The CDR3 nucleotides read TGTGCCAGCAGCGTAGCAACCTACAATGAGCAGTTCTTC. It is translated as CASSVATYNEQFF.

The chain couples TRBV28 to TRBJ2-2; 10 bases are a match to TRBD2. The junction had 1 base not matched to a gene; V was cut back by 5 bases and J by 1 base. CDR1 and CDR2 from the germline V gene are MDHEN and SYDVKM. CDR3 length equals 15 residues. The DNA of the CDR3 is TGTGCCAGCAGTCTAGCGGGAGTGAACACCGGGGAGCTGTTTTTT. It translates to CASSLAGVNTGELFF.

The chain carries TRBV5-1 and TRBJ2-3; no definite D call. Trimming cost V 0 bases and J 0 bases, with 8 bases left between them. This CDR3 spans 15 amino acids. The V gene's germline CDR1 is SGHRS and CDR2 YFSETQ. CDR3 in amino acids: CASSLAGASTDTQYF. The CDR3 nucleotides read TGCGCCAGCAGCTTGGCCGGAGCTAGCACAGATACGCAGTATTTT.

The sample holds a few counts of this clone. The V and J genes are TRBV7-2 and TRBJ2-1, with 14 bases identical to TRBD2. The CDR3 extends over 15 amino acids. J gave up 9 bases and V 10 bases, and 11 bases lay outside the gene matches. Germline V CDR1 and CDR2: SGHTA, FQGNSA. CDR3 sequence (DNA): TGTGCCACTAAGGGGACTAGCGGGAGATTTGGTGAGCAGTTCTTC. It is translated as CATKGTSGRFGEQFF. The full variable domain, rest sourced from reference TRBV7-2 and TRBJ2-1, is GAGVSQSPSNKVTEKGKDVELRCDPISGHTALYWYRQSLGQGLEFLIYFQGNSAPDKSGLPSDRFSAERTGGSVSTLTIQRTQQEDSAVYLCATKGTSGRFGEQFFGPGTRLTVL.

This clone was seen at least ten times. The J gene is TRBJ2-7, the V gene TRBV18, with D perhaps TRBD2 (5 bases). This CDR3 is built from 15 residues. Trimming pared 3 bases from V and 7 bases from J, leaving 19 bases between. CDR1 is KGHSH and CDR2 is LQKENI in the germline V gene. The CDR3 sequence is CASSPAKARSGEQYF. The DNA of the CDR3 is TGTGCCAGCTCACCGGCGAAGGCGCGATCGGGGGAGCAGTACTTC.

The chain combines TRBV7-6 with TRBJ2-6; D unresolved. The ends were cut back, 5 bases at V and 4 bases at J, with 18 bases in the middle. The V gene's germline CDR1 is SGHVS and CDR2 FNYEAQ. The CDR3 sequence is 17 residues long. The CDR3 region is CASSPKQAGLGANVLTF. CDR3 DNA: TGTGCCAGCAGCCCAAAGCAGGCCGGCCTCGGGGCCAACGTCCTGACTTTC.

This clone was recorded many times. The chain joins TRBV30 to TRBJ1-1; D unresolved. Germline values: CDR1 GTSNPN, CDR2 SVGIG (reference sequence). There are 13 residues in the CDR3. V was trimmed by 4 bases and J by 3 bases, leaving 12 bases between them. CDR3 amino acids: CAWTPDSYTEAFF. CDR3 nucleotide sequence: TGTGCCTGGACCCCGGACTCCTACACTGAAGCTTTCTTT.

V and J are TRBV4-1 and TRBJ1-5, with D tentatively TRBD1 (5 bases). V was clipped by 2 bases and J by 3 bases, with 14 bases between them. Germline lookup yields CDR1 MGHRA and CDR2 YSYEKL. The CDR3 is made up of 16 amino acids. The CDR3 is CASSQPGTGFNQPQHF. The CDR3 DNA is TGCGCCAGCAGCCAACCTGGAACAGGTTTCAATCAGCCCCAGCATTTT.

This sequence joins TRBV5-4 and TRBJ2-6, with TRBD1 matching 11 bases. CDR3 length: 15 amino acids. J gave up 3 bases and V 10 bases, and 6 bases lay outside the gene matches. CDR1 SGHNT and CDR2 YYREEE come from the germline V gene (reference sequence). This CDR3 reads CALGTGGGGANVLTF. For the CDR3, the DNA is TGTGCCCTAGGGACAGGGGGAGGTGGGGCCAACGTCCTGACTTTC. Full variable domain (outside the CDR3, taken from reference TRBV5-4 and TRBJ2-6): ETGVTQSPTHLIKTRGQQVTLRCSSQSGHNTVSWYQQALGQGPQFIFQYYREEENGRGNFPPRFSGLQFPNYSSELNVNALELDDSALYLCALGTGGGGANVLTFGAGSRLTVL.

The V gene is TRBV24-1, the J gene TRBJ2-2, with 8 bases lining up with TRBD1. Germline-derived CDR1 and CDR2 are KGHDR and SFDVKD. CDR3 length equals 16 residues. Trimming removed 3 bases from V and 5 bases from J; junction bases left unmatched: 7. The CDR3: CATSDPGTGSTGELFF. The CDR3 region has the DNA TGTGCCACCAGTGATCCGGGGACAGGATCAACCGGGGAGCTGTTTTTT.

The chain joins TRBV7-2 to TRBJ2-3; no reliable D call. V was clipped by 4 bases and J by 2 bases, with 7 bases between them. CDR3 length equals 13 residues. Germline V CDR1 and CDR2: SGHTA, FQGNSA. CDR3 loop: CASSSSLTDTQYF. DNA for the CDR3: TGTGCCAGCAGCTCCAGTCTCACAGATACGCAGTATTTT.

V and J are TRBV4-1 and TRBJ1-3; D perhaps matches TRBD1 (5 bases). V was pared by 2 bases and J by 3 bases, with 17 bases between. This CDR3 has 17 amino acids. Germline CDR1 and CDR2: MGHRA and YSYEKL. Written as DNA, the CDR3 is TGCGCCAGCAGCCAATACGGGCGGGACGGTCTTGGAAACACCATATATTTT. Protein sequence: CASSQYGRDGLGNTIYF.